The 32 T cell receptor beta chains below were found in one sample sequenced in a study of human T cells and chemical hapten exposure. Time point in this sample: patch test 3, about 24 weeks after DPC sensitization. Treatment denoted: therapeutic diphenylcyclopropenone sensitization with weekly scalp DPC. TCRdb recomputed calls from the RACE reads with MiXCR, one row per CDR3 protein. The table has roughly 89,000 distinct CDR3 sequences, roughly 11% seen once; the top ten hold roughly 1%. The starting material was whole blood, obtained in connection with sensitization to the hapten diphenylcyclopropenone (DPC). Source of these receptors: a woman between 25 and 40 years old with alopecia areata. Some clones in this sample may be carry-over from other donors' samples.

The chain uses TRBV20-1 and TRBJ2-1; a weak D match, TRBD1 (7 bases). Trimming took off 4 bases at V and 7 bases at J, with 20 bases between the two ends. CDR1 is DFQATT, CDR2 SNEGSKA, per germline (reference sequence). The CDR3 runs 15 residues. CDR3 protein: CSATPDSAGGNEQFF. As DNA, the CDR3 is TGCAGTGCTACCCCGGATAGCGCAGGGGGGAATGAGCAGTTCTTC.

This chain links TRBV6-2 or TRBV6-3 with TRBJ1-1; D unclear. The germline gives CDR1 MNHEY, CDR2 SVGEGT. This CDR3 region has 13 residues. V was clipped by 2 bases and J by 7 bases, with 11 bases between them. The CDR3 is CASSYTNTYEAFF. CDR3 sequence (DNA): TGTGCCAGCAGTTACACGAACACCTATGAAGCTTTCTTT.

The sample holds many counts of this clonotype. This chain joins TRBV20-1 and TRBJ1-6; D is possibly TRBD1 (6 bases). Germline assignment: CDR1 DFQATT and CDR2 SNEGSKA (reference sequence). The CDR3 sequence is 12 residues long. The germline V and J ends were trimmed by 3 bases and 10 bases, with 10 bases remaining between them. The DNA of the CDR3 is TGCAGTGCTAGCCCAGGGGCCTCACCCCTCCACTTT. This encodes CSASPGASPLHF.

In its sample, this clonotype was seen many times. The chain couples TRBV29-1 to TRBJ1-1, with 10 bases identical to TRBD1. The CDR3 sequence is 14 residues long. Germline lookup yields CDR1 SQVTM and CDR2 ANQGSEA. V shed 2 bases, J shed 1 base, and the junction held 1 base outside the gene matches. The CDR3 here is CSVERDRGNTEAFF. CDR3 nucleotide sequence: TGCAGCGTTGAACGGGACAGGGGGAACACTGAAGCTTTCTTT. Full variable domain (rest looked up from reference TRBV29-1 and TRBJ1-1): SAVISQKPSRDICQRGTSLTIQCQVDSQVTMMFWYRQQPGQSLTLIATANQGSEATYESGFVIDKFPISRPNLTFSTLTVSNMSPEDSSIYLCSVERDRGNTEAFFGQGTRLTVV.

This clonotype was recorded many times. The V call is TRBV6-2 or TRBV6-3, the J call TRBJ2-5; the D is unclear. The germline gives CDR1 MNHEY, CDR2 SVGEGT. V was shortened by 1 base and J by 2 bases, with 8 bases between the two germline ends. This CDR3 comprises 14 residues. Here the CDR3 reads CASSYLDPQETQYF. The CDR3 region has the DNA TGTGCCAGCAGTTACTTAGACCCTCAAGAGACCCAGTACTTC.

The chain joins TRBV28 to TRBJ1-5; D is possibly TRBD1 (5 bases). Per the germline V gene, CDR1 is MDHEN and CDR2 is SYDVKM. V was trimmed by 7 bases and J by 8 bases, leaving 18 bases between them. CDR3 length: 14 amino acids. In DNA, the CDR3 is TGTGCCAGCAACTTGGGGCAGGGCCGGGAGCCCCAGCATTTT. Its protein product is CASNLGQGREPQHF.

This clonotype was counted at least ten times. The gene calls are TRBV3-1 and TRBJ2-7; either TRBD1 or TRBD2 may fit D (5 bases each). Germline CDR1 LGHDT, CDR2 YNNKEL (reference sequence). This CDR3 region has 14 residues. The V end lost 4 bases, the J end lost 2 bases, and 12 bases lay between the germline ends. The CDR3 bases are TGTGCCAGCAGCCCGGGACCTATCACCTACGAGCAGTACTTC. Translation: CASSPGPITYEQYF.

This clonotype was recorded at least ten times. The chain has TRBV19 and TRBJ2-3, with D tentatively TRBD1 (6 bases). The CDR3 contains 13 residues. The germline V gene encodes CDR1 LNHDA and CDR2 SQIVND (reference sequence). Trimming stripped 8 bases from V and 2 bases from J, with 11 bases between. The CDR3 DNA follows: TGTGCCAGTCACTACAGGGCCACAGATACGCAGTATTTT. This encodes CASHYRATDTQYF.

The chain has TRBV5-1 and TRBJ2-5; weak D call: TRBD2 (5 bases). V was pared by 4 bases and J by 4 bases, with 14 bases between. Germline CDR1 is SGHRS and CDR2 is YFSETQ. This CDR3 is built from 14 residues. CDR3 DNA: TGCGCCAGCAGCAAGGGAGAGGACGGAGAGACCCAGTACTTC. Its translation: CASSKGEDGETQYF.

This clonotype came up many times. The chain couples TRBV19 to TRBJ2-2, with TRBD2 matching over 8 bases. The CDR3 consists of 17 residues. Per germline, CDR1 LNHDA and CDR2 SQIVND (reference sequence). The V and J ends lost 3 bases and 4 bases, in that order; junction bases with no gene match: 10. The CDR3 loop is CASSIQGLAAATGELFF. CDR3 bases: TGTGCCAGTAGTATCCAAGGACTAGCTGCGGCCACCGGGGAGCTGTTTTTT.

This clonotype was picked up many times. The V gene is TRBV6-1, the J gene TRBJ1-1; TRBD1 aligns across 7 bases. J was trimmed by 9 bases and V by 5 bases; bases with no gene match: 12. The CDR3 length is 14 residues. CDR1 and CDR2 from the germline V gene are MNHNS and SASEGT. The CDR3 is CASSQFRDSLQAFF. The CDR3 DNA follows: TGTGCCAGCAGTCAATTCCGGGACAGTCTGCAAGCTTTCTTT.

The genes are TRBV20-1 and TRBJ2-1; 9 positions match TRBD2. The V gene's germline CDR1 is DFQATT and CDR2 SNEGSKA (reference sequence). The J segment lost 8 bases and the V segment lost 0 bases, leaving 11 bases of the junction unmatched. The CDR3 spans 16 residues. The CDR3, as DNA: TGCAGTGCTAGAGACCGACGAGGCGGGAGGGTTGATGAGCAGTTCTTC. Protein sequence: CSARDRRGGRVDEQFF.

Ten or more counts support this clonotype. This rearrangement joins TRBV12-3 or TRBV12-4 to TRBJ1-1; a possible D gene is TRBD1 (5 bases). CDR3 length: 13 residues. The V and J ends lost 7 bases and 8 bases respectively, with 17 bases between them. This CDR3 is CASTLGWQGEAFF. In DNA, the CDR3 is TGTGCCAGCACCCTAGGGTGGCAGGGCGAAGCTTTCTTT.

This clonotype was counted many times. The chain is built from TRBV6-6 and TRBJ2-2; D may be TRBD1 (6 bases). The germline V gene has CDR1 MNHNY and CDR2 SVGAGI (reference sequence). The CDR3 spans 14 residues. The germline V and J ends were trimmed by 0 bases and 5 bases, with 7 bases remaining between them. The CDR3 DNA follows: TGTGCCAGCAGTTACTCCGGACAGACCGGGGAGCTGTTTTTT. It codes for CASSYSGQTGELFF.

This clonotype was recorded at least ten times. V usage is TRBV12-3 or TRBV12-4 and J usage is TRBJ1-2, with D unclear. Deletions cut 3 bases from V and 4 bases from J, with 6 bases between. The CDR3 totals 12 residues. The CDR3 DNA sequence: TGTGCCAGCAGTTTCGAGGGCTATGGCTACACCTTC. Translating gives CASSFEGYGYTF.

This clonotype was observed a few times. The chain has TRBV20-1 and TRBJ2-5; TRBD2 might be the D (7 bases). CDR1 is DFQATT and CDR2 is SNEGSKA in the germline V gene (reference sequence). The V end was cut by 4 bases, the J end by 5 bases, with 14 bases between. The CDR3 contains 13 residues. DNA of the CDR3: TGCAGTGCTAAAGGGGGGGCCCCCGAGACCCAGTACTTC. Translation gives CSAKGGAPETQYF.

This clonotype was recorded at least ten times. The DNA of the CDR3 is TGCGCCAGCAGTGCAGGGGGCCCCTCTTACAGCTCCTACAATGAGCAGTTCTTC. The encoded protein is CASSAGGPSYSSYNEQFF. The chain uses TRBV10-2 and TRBJ2-1; 8 nucleotides align to TRBD1. Germline loops: CDR1 WSHSY, CDR2 SAAADI. With 4 bases clipped from V and 0 bases from J, the junction kept 11 bases outside the gene matches. The CDR3 is 18 amino acids.

The chain has TRBV27 and TRBJ1-5; 10 bases are a match to TRBD1. With 6 bases clipped from V and 6 bases from J, the junction kept 11 bases outside the gene matches. From germline, CDR1 is MNHEY and CDR2 SMNVEV (reference sequence). The CDR3 totals 16 residues. CDR3 DNA sequence: TGTGCCAGCAGCCCCGGGACAGGGGTTTATGGTCAGCCCCAGCATTTT. Translating gives CASSPGTGVYGQPQHF.

The chain has TRBV27 and TRBJ2-7; no clear D gene. Trimming cost V 6 bases and J 4 bases, with 13 bases left between them. CDR1 and CDR2 (germline): MNHEY, SMNVEV (reference sequence). The CDR3 contains 13 residues. The CDR3 sequence: CASRGVSTYEQYF. The CDR3 bases are TGTGCCAGCAGGGGTGTTTCTACATACGAGCAGTACTTC.

In its sample, this clonotype was seen a few times. The rearrangement uses TRBV2 and TRBJ2-3, with D perhaps TRBD1 (5 bases). Germline CDR1 and CDR2: SNHLY and FYNNEI. The CDR3 is 13 amino acids. With 2 bases removed from V and 5 bases from J, the gap between germline ends came to 8 bases. CDR3 protein: CASSEQGQDTQYF. The DNA for the CDR3 is TGTGCCAGCAGTGAACAGGGTCAAGATACGCAGTATTTT.

The sample holds many counts of this clonotype. The chain uses TRBV28 and TRBJ1-6; D uncertain. CDR3 length: 12 amino acids. CDR1 MDHEN and CDR2 SYDVKM come from the germline V gene. The V end lost 6 bases, the J end lost 8 bases, and 8 bases lay between the germline ends. The CDR3 region has the DNA TGTGCCAGCAGCTCCGGCGATTCACCCCTCCACTTT. Amino acid sequence: CASSSGDSPLHF.

The rearrangement uses TRBV7-2 and TRBJ1-5; D not resolved. The germline V and J ends were trimmed by 4 bases and 4 bases, with 8 bases remaining between them. Germline V gene data show CDR1 as SGHTA and CDR2 as FQGNSA. This CDR3 contains 13 residues. The CDR3 DNA follows: TGTGCCAGCAGCTACCGGGAAAATCAGCCCCAGCATTTT. Its protein is CASSYRENQPQHF.

This clonotype has at least ten counts. The chain employs TRBV7-9 and TRBJ1-1; D is unresolved. Trimming took off 6 bases at V and 2 bases at J, with 4 bases between the two ends. The germline V gene has CDR1 SEHNR and CDR2 FQNEAQ (reference sequence). The CDR3 has 11 residues. The CDR3 sequence: CASRLNTEAFF. CDR3 sequence (DNA): TGTGCCAGCAGGTTAAACACTGAAGCTTTCTTT.

Comment on this clonotype: It may be a read error: a sequence one base away is much more abundant. This CDR3 fails to terminate in the conserved phenylalanine or tryptophan, so it likely reflects a read error. V usage is TRBV5-6 and J usage is TRBJ2-1; D could derive from TRBD1 or TRBD2 (5 bases each). In germline, CDR1 is SGHDT, CDR2 YYEEEE. This CDR3 contains 12 residues. Trimming removed 5 bases from V and 9 bases from J, with 12 bases in between. The CDR3 DNA reads as TGTGCCAGCAGTTGGGACGGCCCTGAGCAGTTCTTA. The encoded protein is CASSWDGPEQFL.

J is TRBJ1-5 and V is TRBV27; D is unresolved. V was cut by 2 bases and J by 3 bases, with 11 bases left in between. CDR3 length: 15 amino acids. The germline V gene encodes CDR1 MNHEY and CDR2 SMNVEV (reference sequence). CDR3 sequence: CASSLTNIPNQPQHF. DNA for the CDR3: TGTGCCAGCAGTTTAACGAACATACCCAATCAGCCCCAGCATTTT.

This chain joins TRBV28 and TRBJ2-3, with D uncertain. V was cut by 8 bases and J by 2 bases, with 8 bases left in between. CDR1 and CDR2 (germline): MDHEN, SYDVKM. The CDR3 has 12 residues. The CDR3 spells CASDGHTDTQYF. As DNA, the CDR3 is TGTGCCAGCGATGGGCACACAGATACGCAGTATTTT.

This clonotype was seen repeatedly, ten times or more. The chain carries TRBV6-1 and TRBJ1-1, with unresolved D. V was shortened by 0 bases and J by 2 bases, with 4 bases between the two germline ends. CDR3 length: 13 residues. Germline CDR1 and CDR2: MNHNS and SASEGT. For the CDR3, the DNA is TGTGCCAGCAGTGAAGCGGAAAACACTGAAGCTTTCTTT. This translates into CASSEAENTEAFF.

This clonotype is a singleton in its sample. The genes are TRBV4-2 and TRBJ2-7; TRBD1 matches 10 bases. V shed 0 bases, J shed 6 bases, and the junction held 8 bases outside the gene matches. Germline values: CDR1 LGHNA, CDR2 YNFKEQ. CDR3 size: 16 residues. CDR3 in amino acids: CASSQETRDRGVEQYF. Written as DNA, the CDR3 is TGTGCCAGCAGCCAAGAGACCCGGGACAGGGGCGTCGAGCAGTACTTC.

This clonotype appeared many times. The chain joins TRBV7-9 to TRBJ2-3, with TRBD1 as a possible D gene (6 bases). Germline V CDR1 and CDR2: SEHNR, FQNEAQ (reference sequence). CDR3 length: 15 amino acids. V was shortened by 0 bases and J by 2 bases, with 9 bases between the two germline ends. The CDR3 spells CASSLAGQDTDTQYF. The CDR3 region has the DNA TGTGCCAGCAGCTTAGCGGGACAAGACACAGATACGCAGTATTTT.

There are a few counts of this clonotype. CDR3 in amino acids: CSAVRDTSYEQYF. The CDR3, as DNA: TGCAGTGCTGTCCGGGACACCTCCTACGAGCAGTACTTC. This chain links TRBV20-1 with TRBJ2-7, with TRBD1 as a possible D gene (6 bases). The V end was cut by 5 bases, the J end by 0 bases, with 11 bases between. This CDR3 is 13 amino acids long. Per the germline V gene, CDR1 is DFQATT and CDR2 is SNEGSKA (reference sequence).

This clonotype was counted a few times. The chain uses TRBV28 and TRBJ1-1; 8 bases map to TRBD1. In germline, CDR1 is MDHEN, CDR2 SYDVKM. This CDR3 spans 16 amino acids. V lost 7 bases to trimming and J lost 6 bases; unmatched junction nucleotides: 16. CDR3 in amino acids: CASIGQGIFRFAEAFF. CDR3 nucleotide sequence: TGTGCCAGCATAGGACAGGGTATCTTTCGTTTCGCTGAAGCTTTCTTT.

The chain carries TRBV5-1 and TRBJ1-5; perhaps TRBD1 as D (5 bases). Germline V gives CDR1 SGHRS, CDR2 YFSETQ. Trimming removed 4 bases at V and 4 bases at J, with 15 bases between. The CDR3 covers 15 residues. CDR3 protein: CASSPEGEPNQPQHF. The CDR3 nucleotides are TGCGCCAGCAGCCCCGAAGGGGAGCCTAATCAGCCCCAGCATTTT.